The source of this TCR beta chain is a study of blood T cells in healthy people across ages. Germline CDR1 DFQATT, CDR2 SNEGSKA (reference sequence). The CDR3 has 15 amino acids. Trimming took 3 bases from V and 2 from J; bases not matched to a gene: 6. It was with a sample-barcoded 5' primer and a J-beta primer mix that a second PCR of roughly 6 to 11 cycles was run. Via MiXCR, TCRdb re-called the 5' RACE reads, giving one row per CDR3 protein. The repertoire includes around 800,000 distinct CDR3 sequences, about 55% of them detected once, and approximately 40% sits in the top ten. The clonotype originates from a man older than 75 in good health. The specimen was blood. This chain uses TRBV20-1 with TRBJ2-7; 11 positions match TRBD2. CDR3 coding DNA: TGCAGTGCTAGGGCCCTAGCGGGAGGCCCCTACGAGCAGTACTTC. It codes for CSARALAGGPYEQYF.